This T cell receptor (beta chain) was recorded in a study of beta chain features in type 1 diabetes. Whole-study findings and limits: Any HLA type influence on TCRB rearrangement was left unresolved here. In type 1 diabetes patients, VDJ junctions had fewer insertions; deletions at these junctions were more frequent. Moderate but significant shortening of TCRB CDR3s was recorded in all four CD4+ subsets from Type 1 diabetes patients.

Investigators reverse transcribed all isolated RNA, so they sequenced expressed TCRB transcripts. Assay: immunoSEQ multiplex PCR; the TCRdb copy retains only in-frame clones and omits some. The table lists hundreds of thousands of clones, 11% to 15% of them singletons. Concerning this clone itself: Its antigen remains unidentified.

Trimming removed 4 bases from V and 4 bases from J, with 21 bases in between. This CDR3 is built from 17 residues. Germline loops: CDR1 SGDLS, CDR2 YYNGEE. Populations isolated by sorting all had purity greater than 95%. The clonotype comes from a man aged 18 to 30 with type 1 diabetes. The chain uses TRBV9 and TRBJ2-1; D is perhaps TRBD1 (6 bases). The sample taken for sequencing was naive CD4+ T cells from blood. CDR3 residues: CASSSRDTRNMYNEQFF. CDR3 in DNA: TGTGCCAGCAGCTCCCGGGACACGCGAAACATGTACAATGAGCAGTTCTTC.